Listed below are T cell receptor beta chains from one sample, sequenced in a study of blood T cells in healthy people across ages. TCRdb used MiXCR to reprocess the 5' RACE reads, holding one entry per CDR3 protein. The data hold about 2 million distinct CDR3 sequences, with 49% observed a single time. Material for sequencing was blood. These receptors were taken from a woman aged 40 to 50 in good health. Each CDR3 is given with its conserved first and last residue. Each record gives: D gene, J gene, clone size, V gene, CDR3 protein, CDR3 DNA. D genes are given only for firm matches. The size entry is marked missing in some rows and otherwise reads once, few, many or a size class.

d_gene: TRBD2; j_gene: TRBJ2-7; abundance: -; v_gene: TRBV29-1; CDR3aa: CSVASGERNEQYF; CDR3nt: TGCAGCGTTGCTAGCGGGGAACGGAACGAGCAGTACTTC
d_gene: TRBD2; j_gene: TRBJ2-3; abundance: -; v_gene: TRBV9; CDR3aa: CASGMGLAGEQDTQYF; CDR3nt: TGTGCCAGCGGGATGGGACTAGCGGGGGAGCAAGATACGCAGTATTTT
d_gene: -; j_gene: TRBJ2-3; abundance: -; v_gene: TRBV5-1; CDR3aa: CASSLATLIDTQYF; CDR3nt: TGCGCCAGCAGCTTGGCTACGCTGATAGATACGCAGTATTTT
d_gene: -; j_gene: TRBJ1-4; abundance: once; v_gene: TRBV7-2; CDR3aa: CASSLVTGPNEKLFF; CDR3nt: TGTGCCAGCAGCTTAGTTACGGGGCCTAATGAAAAACTGTTTTTT
d_gene: -; j_gene: TRBJ1-6; abundance: -; v_gene: TRBV14; CDR3aa: CASRGPGTPNSPLHF; CDR3nt: TGTGCCAGCAGGGGCCCGGGGACCCCTAATTCACCCCTCCACTTT
d_gene: -; j_gene: TRBJ2-1; abundance: -; v_gene: TRBV25-1; CDR3aa: CASMALGPGSQFF; CDR3nt: TGTGCCAGCATGGCTTTAGGGCCAGGGTCGCAGTTCTTC
d_gene: -; j_gene: TRBJ2-3; abundance: -; v_gene: TRBV9; CDR3aa: CASSPRSRDTDTQYF; CDR3nt: TGTGCCAGCAGCCCCCGTAGCAGGGACACAGATACGCAGTATTTT
d_gene: -; j_gene: TRBJ2-1; abundance: few; v_gene: TRBV7-2; CDR3aa: CASSLAGIRDNEQFF; CDR3nt: TGTGCCAGCAGCTTAGCAGGGATCAGGGACAATGAGCAGTTCTTC
d_gene: TRBD2; j_gene: TRBJ2-7; abundance: few; v_gene: TRBV13; CDR3aa: CASSLLTSGPHEQYF; CDR3nt: TGTGCCAGCAGCTTACTCACTAGCGGGCCCCACGAGCAGTACTTC
d_gene: -; j_gene: TRBJ1-5; abundance: -; v_gene: TRBV24-1; CDR3aa: CATSPGGRSNQPQHF; CDR3nt: TGTGCCACCTCTCCCGGGGGAAGGAGCAATCAGCCCCAGCATTTT
d_gene: TRBD1; j_gene: TRBJ2-7; abundance: -; v_gene: TRBV18; CDR3aa: CASSPRGQYEQYF; CDR3nt: TGTGCCAGCTCACCCAGGGGGCAATACGAGCAGTACTTC
d_gene: TRBD2; j_gene: TRBJ2-3; abundance: once; v_gene: TRBV6-2/TRBV6-3; CDR3aa: CASSYSTSGLRHTQYF; CDR3nt: TGTGCCAGCAGTTACTCGACTAGCGGCCTCAGACATACGCAGTATTTT
d_gene: -; j_gene: TRBJ1-4; abundance: -; v_gene: TRBV28; CDR3aa: CASSIPDRKLFF; CDR3nt: TGTGCCAGCAGTATCCCCGACAGAAAACTGTTTTTT
d_gene: -; j_gene: TRBJ1-2; abundance: many; v_gene: TRBV9; CDR3aa: CASSVGQFNYGYTF; CDR3nt: TGTGCCAGCAGCGTAGGACAGTTTAACTATGGCTACACCTTC
d_gene: -; j_gene: TRBJ2-1; abundance: -; v_gene: TRBV3-1; CDR3aa: CASSQDMASNEQFF; CDR3nt: TGTGCCAGCAGCCAAGATATGGCTAGCAATGAGCAGTTCTTC
d_gene: TRBD1; j_gene: TRBJ2-3; abundance: -; v_gene: TRBV7-3; CDR3aa: CASSPWTGRTTDTQYF; CDR3nt: TGTGCCAGCAGCCCATGGACAGGTAGAACCACAGATACGCAGTATTTT
d_gene: -; j_gene: TRBJ1-2; abundance: -; v_gene: TRBV6-5; CDR3aa: CAVQTVSFPYGYTF; CDR3nt: TGTGCCGTTCAGACAGTCTCGTTTCCCTATGGCTACACCTTC
d_gene: -; j_gene: TRBJ2-3; abundance: -; v_gene: TRBV6-5; CDR3aa: CASSYGTTLVGGVTDTQYF; CDR3nt: TGTGCCAGCAGTTACGGAACGACGCTAGTGGGGGGAGTCACAGATACGCAGTATTTT
d_gene: TRBD2; j_gene: TRBJ2-3; abundance: few; v_gene: TRBV4-3; CDR3aa: CASSQSIAGGTDTQYF; CDR3nt: TGCGCCAGCAGCCAGTCCATAGCGGGGGGCACAGATACGCAGTATTTT
d_gene: TRBD1; j_gene: TRBJ2-1; abundance: -; v_gene: TRBV11-2; CDR3aa: CASSLGGRRTGYYNEQFF; CDR3nt: TGTGCCAGCAGCTTAGGGGGCCGTAGGACAGGATATTACAATGAGCAGTTCTTC
d_gene: -; j_gene: TRBJ1-2; abundance: -; v_gene: TRBV12-3/TRBV12-4; CDR3aa: CASSLGGPGGYTF; CDR3nt: TGTGCCAGCAGTTTAGGGGGGCCGGGTGGCTACACCTTC
d_gene: TRBD1; j_gene: TRBJ2-5; abundance: -; v_gene: TRBV11-3; CDR3aa: CASSQLDRGETQYF; CDR3nt: TGTGCCAGCAGCCAACTGGACAGGGGAGAGACCCAGTACTTC
d_gene: -; j_gene: TRBJ2-1; abundance: -; v_gene: TRBV3-1; CDR3aa: CASRLTHSGSYNEQFF; CDR3nt: TGTGCCAGCAGACTTACCCATAGCGGTTCCTACAATGAGCAGTTCTTC
d_gene: TRBD2; j_gene: TRBJ2-3; abundance: -; v_gene: TRBV5-1; CDR3aa: CASSRSLGRGNTDTQYF; CDR3nt: TGCGCCAGCAGCAGGAGCTTGGGGCGGGGGAACACAGATACGCAGTATTTT
d_gene: -; j_gene: TRBJ2-7; abundance: few; v_gene: TRBV6-2/TRBV6-3; CDR3aa: CASSDRDVSYEQYF; CDR3nt: TGTGCCAGCAGTGACCGGGACGTCAGCTACGAGCAGTACTTC